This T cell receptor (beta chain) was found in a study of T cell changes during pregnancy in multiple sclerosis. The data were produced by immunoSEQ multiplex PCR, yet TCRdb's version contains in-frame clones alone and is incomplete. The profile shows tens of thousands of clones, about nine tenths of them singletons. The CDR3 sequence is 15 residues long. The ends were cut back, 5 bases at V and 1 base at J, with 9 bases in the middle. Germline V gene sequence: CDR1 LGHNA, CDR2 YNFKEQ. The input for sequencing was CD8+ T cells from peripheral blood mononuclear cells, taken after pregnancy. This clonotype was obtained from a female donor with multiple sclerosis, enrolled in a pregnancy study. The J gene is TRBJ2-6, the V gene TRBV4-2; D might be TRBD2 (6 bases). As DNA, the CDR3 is TGTGCCAGCAGCTTAGGGACTTCTGGGGCCAACGTCCTGACTTTC. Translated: CASSLGTSGANVLTF.